Shown below are 30 T cell receptor beta chains from a single sample sequenced in a study of CD8+ T cells in alopecia areata. Sequencing used cDNA as its template, made by extracting RNA and reverse transcribing it. Measured with immunoSEQ multiplex PCR; TCRdb has only the in-frame clones, and not every one. The top ten hold approximately 4.9% of the sample, which has 200,000 or so clones, around three fifths seen once. Sequencing was carried out using CD8+ T cells sorted from blood. The receptors were gathered from a human donor in good health.

The V call is TRBV5-4, the J call TRBJ1-2; D may be TRBD1 (6 bases). Germline V gene lookup returns CDR1 SGHNT and CDR2 YYREEE (reference sequence). The CDR3 covers 15 residues. V was clipped by 4 bases and J by 3 bases, with 16 bases between them. The DNA of the CDR3 is TGTGCCAGCAGCCAACCGCAGGGGAAACACTATGGCTACACCTTC. Encoded protein: CASSQPQGKHYGYTF.

With regard to this clone: The junction departs from germline at one end; a sequencing error may be responsible. J is TRBJ1-6 and V is TRBV2, with D possibly TRBD1 on 6 matching bases. The CDR3 is made up of 14 amino acids. The germline V gene has CDR1 SNHLY and CDR2 FYNNEI. As DNA, the CDR3 is TGTGCCAGCAGGGAAGGGGGAGAGGATTCACCCCTCCACTTT. Translating gives CASREGGEDSPLHF.

This clone has just one count. The chain combines TRBV6-5 with TRBJ1-1; D is unclear. Germline-derived CDR1 and CDR2 are MNHEY and SVGAGI. V was cut by 0 bases and J by 4 bases, with 9 bases left in between. The CDR3 is 14 amino acids. The CDR3: CASSYSSGLTEAFF. The CDR3 nucleotides are TGTGCCAGCAGTTACTCGAGCGGCCTCACTGAAGCTTTCTTT.

This chain links TRBV27 with TRBJ2-3; D remains ambiguous. Trimming cost V 6 bases and J 2 bases, with 9 bases left between them. CDR1 is MNHEY, CDR2 SMNVEV, per germline (reference sequence). The CDR3 runs 13 residues. The CDR3 protein is CASSSQYTDTQYF. CDR3 in DNA: TGTGCCAGCAGCAGCCAATACACAGATACGCAGTATTTT.

The J gene is TRBJ1-5, the V gene TRBV27, with D unresolved. The V and J ends lost 6 bases and 2 bases respectively, with 17 bases between them. The germline V gene has CDR1 MNHEY and CDR2 SMNVEV (reference sequence). This CDR3 contains 16 residues. In DNA, the CDR3 is TGTGCCAGCAGCCCACGGGGTGCAACTCGCAATCAGCCCCAGCATTTT. Amino acids: CASSPRGATRNQPQHF.

The gene calls are TRBV9 and TRBJ2-3, with a possible D match to TRBD1 (5 bases). Between the trimmed V and J ends, which lost 5 bases and 2 bases, there was a span of 15 bases. Per germline, CDR1 SGDLS and CDR2 YYNGEE. The CDR3 is made up of 15 amino acids. The CDR3, as DNA: TGTGCCAGCAGACCCAAGGGGCCCGACACAGATACGCAGTATTTT. It specifies CASRPKGPDTDTQYF. Supplemented by reference TRBV9 and TRBJ2-3, the full variable domain reads DSGVTQTPKHLITATGQRVTLRCSPRSGDLSVYWYQQSLDQGLQFLIQYYNGEERAKGNILERFSAQQFPDLHSELNLSSLELGDSALYFCASRPKGPDTDTQYFGPGTRLTVL.

This clone was detected only a few times. This sample includes further DNA sequences coding for the same CDR3. The chain employs TRBV7-9 and TRBJ2-5; TRBD1 or TRBD2 may be the D gene (6 bases each). The CDR3 is 14 residues long. CDR1 is SEHNR, CDR2 FQNEAQ, per germline (reference sequence). Trimming removed 5 bases from V and 2 bases from J, with 12 bases in between. The CDR3, as DNA: TGTGCCAGCAGCCTAGGGGGAGGACAAGAGACCCAGTACTTC. The encoded protein is CASSLGGGQETQYF.

V gene TRBV6-1 combines with J gene TRBJ2-3, with D uncertain. Per the germline V gene, CDR1 is MNHNS and CDR2 is SASEGT. The CDR3 has 15 residues. Trimming removed 3 bases at V and 2 bases at J, with 12 bases between. CDR3 in amino acids: CASSDGPYNTDTQYF. The CDR3 nucleotides are TGTGCCAGCAGTGACGGACCGTATAACACAGATACGCAGTATTTT.

The chain has TRBV4-2 and TRBJ2-1; 10 bases fit TRBD2. The CDR3 extends over 17 amino acids. Germline assignment: CDR1 LGHNA and CDR2 YNFKEQ. V trimming: 2 bases; J trimming: 8 bases; junction bases outside the gene matches: 12. The DNA for the CDR3 is TGTGCCAGCAGCCAAAAACTAAGCGGGGGGGCCTCCTATGAGCAGTTCTTC. Its translation: CASSQKLSGGASYEQFF.

This rearrangement joins TRBV5-6 to TRBJ2-3; 7 bases match TRBD1. The trim removed 4 bases at V and 5 bases at J, leaving 10 bases unmatched. Germline loops: CDR1 SGHDT, CDR2 YYEEEE. This CDR3 has 15 residues. This CDR3 reads CASSAVGTAVDTQYF. In nucleotides, the CDR3 is TGTGCCAGCAGCGCCGTCGGGACAGCTGTAGATACGCAGTATTTT.

J is TRBJ1-1 and V is TRBV5-6, with a possible D match to TRBD1 (6 bases). Germline CDR1 and CDR2: SGHDT and YYEEEE. V lost 5 bases to trimming and J lost 6 bases, with 8 bases between them. The CDR3 is 11 residues long. CDR3 amino acids: CASRGGAEAFF. The DNA of the CDR3 is TGTGCCAGCAGAGGGGGAGCTGAAGCTTTCTTT.

This chain uses TRBV5-1 with TRBJ2-3; D might be TRBD1 (6 bases). Trimming cost V 0 bases and J 1 base, with 6 bases left between them. CDR1 is SGHRS and CDR2 is YFSETQ in the germline V gene. The CDR3 is 14 amino acids. CDR3 amino acids: CASSLEGGTDTQYF. CDR3 sequence (DNA): TGCGCCAGCAGCTTGGAGGGGGGCACAGATACGCAGTATTTT.

This clone was seen a few times. The J gene is TRBJ2-1, the V gene TRBV13; D remains unclear. There are 14 residues in the CDR3. Germline assignment: CDR1 PRHDT and CDR2 FYEKMQ (reference sequence). Trimming took 5 bases from V and 4 from J, leaving 12 bases between them. The CDR3 DNA reads as TGTGCCAGCAGCACCGCCGAAGGATACAATGAGCAGTTCTTC. This sequence encodes CASSTAEGYNEQFF. The full variable domain, in which reference TRBV13 and TRBJ2-1 provide the parts outside the CDR3, is AAGVIQSPRHLIKEKRETATLKCYPIPRHDTVYWYQQGPGQDPQFLISFYEKMQSDKGSIPDRFSAQQFSDYHSELNMSSLELGDSALYFCASSTAEGYNEQFFGPGTRLTVL.

This chain joins TRBV7-9 and TRBJ2-7; D might be TRBD2 (5 bases). This CDR3 region has 15 residues. Trimming took off 1 base at V and 4 bases at J, with 14 bases between the two ends. Germline assignment: CDR1 SEHNR and CDR2 FQNEAQ (reference sequence). CDR3 residues: CASSLVKGSEYEQYF. For the CDR3, the DNA is TGTGCCAGCAGCTTAGTTAAAGGGAGCGAATACGAGCAGTACTTC.

V usage is TRBV29-1 and J usage is TRBJ1-2; the D is unclear. Trimming cost V 3 bases and J 2 bases, with 13 bases left between them. CDR1 SQVTM and CDR2 ANQGSEA come from the germline V gene. This CDR3 contains 14 residues. The CDR3 DNA reads as TGCAGCGTTGACGTAGGGTTCCCAAACTATGGCTACACCTTC. Translating it yields CSVDVGFPNYGYTF.

This clone was picked up many times. The same CDR3 can be traced to other DNA sequences in this sample. This sequence joins TRBV6-4 and TRBJ2-1, with 7 nucleotides matching TRBD1. CDR3 length: 14 amino acids. The germline V gene has CDR1 MRHNA and CDR2 SNTAGT. Trimming took 5 bases from V and 5 from J; bases not matched to a gene: 6. Written as DNA, the CDR3 is TGTGCCAGCAGTCTATGGACAGGACACAATGAGCAGTTCTTC. It encodes CASSLWTGHNEQFF.

This clone has more than one count but fewer than ten. The V call is TRBV21-1, the J call TRBJ1-5; TRBD1 reflects the table's D call only, with no check against the DNA. TRBV21-1 represents a pseudogene. CDR3 length: 14 residues. In DNA, the CDR3 is TGTGCCAGCAGCATGGCAGGGGGAAATCAGCCCCAGCATTTT. This encodes CASSMAGGNQPQHF.

This chain links TRBV9 with TRBJ2-3; TRBD1 matches 10 bases. The CDR3 is 19 residues long. CDR1 is SGDLS, CDR2 YYNGEE, per germline. V shed 4 bases and J 0 bases; nucleotides not matched to a gene: 14. The CDR3, as DNA: TGTGCCAGCAGCCCCGGGACAGGGGAGCTGCTAATTAGCACAGATACGCAGTATTTT. The encoded protein is CASSPGTGELLISTDTQYF. Full variable domain (remainder filled in from reference TRBV9 and TRBJ2-3): DSGVTQTPKHLITATGQRVTLRCSPRSGDLSVYWYQQSLDQGLQFLIQYYNGEERAKGNILERFSAQQFPDLHSELNLSSLELGDSALYFCASSPGTGELLISTDTQYFGPGTRLTVL.

This clone appeared a few times. The chain carries TRBV5-4 and TRBJ2-2; no firm D call. V lost 5 bases, J lost 3 bases, and 17 bases lay in between. CDR1 and CDR2 (germline): SGHNT, YYREEE (reference sequence). The CDR3 covers 16 residues. CDR3 protein: CASRPHPYSDTGELFF. DNA for the CDR3: TGTGCCAGCAGACCCCACCCCTACAGCGACACCGGGGAGCTGTTTTTT.

This clone came up a few times. CDR3 nucleotides: TGTGCCAGCAGCTTGGCCGGTTTCCGGGAGACCCAGTACTTC. Encoded protein: CASSLAGFRETQYF. V gene TRBV5-6 combines with J gene TRBJ2-5; D remains unclear. V shed 0 bases and J shed 5 bases, with 11 bases lying between them. This CDR3 spans 14 amino acids. CDR1 and CDR2 (germline): SGHDT, YYEEEE.

This chain links TRBV9 with TRBJ2-7; 9 nucleotides agree with TRBD1. The CDR3 loop spans 15 amino acids. Germline loops: CDR1 SGDLS, CDR2 YYNGEE. V was pared by 0 bases and J by 0 bases, with 1 base of the junction left unmatched. This chain's CDR3 is CASSVEGQGSYEQYF. The CDR3 DNA follows: TGTGCCAGCAGCGTAGAGGGACAGGGCTCCTACGAGCAGTACTTC.

J is TRBJ2-7 and V is TRBV4-1; D remains unclear. The CDR3 contains 14 residues. Trimming removed 2 bases from V and 3 bases from J, with 11 bases in between. Germline V gene lookup returns CDR1 MGHRA and CDR2 YSYEKL. CDR3 amino acids: CASSQKDLDYEQYF. The CDR3 DNA reads as TGCGCCAGCAGCCAAAAGGACCTAGACTACGAGCAGTACTTC.

This clone appeared a few times. The chain carries TRBV7-9 and TRBJ2-4; D is unclear. This CDR3 comprises 17 residues. Trimming removed 1 base at V and 3 bases at J, with 16 bases between. Germline V gene data show CDR1 as SEHNR and CDR2 as FQNEAQ (reference sequence). The CDR3 nucleotides are TGTGCCAGCAGCTTAGAGCCTTCGCCGCGAGGCAAAAACATTCAGTACTTC. Translating gives CASSLEPSPRGKNIQYF.

The rearrangement links TRBV11-2 to TRBJ2-7; 7 bases map to TRBD1. This CDR3 comprises 15 residues. The J segment lost 2 bases and the V segment lost 1 base, leaving 5 bases of the junction unmatched. Germline CDR1 SGHAT, CDR2 FQNNGV. The CDR3 loop is CASSLARTGPYEQYF. The CDR3, as DNA: TGTGCCAGCAGCTTAGCGAGGACAGGTCCCTACGAGCAGTACTTC.

CDR3 nucleotide sequence: TGTGCCAGCCTGGCTGGGGGTGGGACTGAAGCTTTCTTT. This codes for CASLAGGGTEAFF. This sequence joins TRBV7-9 and TRBJ1-1, with D tentatively TRBD1 (5 bases). Trimming stripped 8 bases from V and 5 bases from J, with 15 bases between. Germline CDR1 and CDR2: SEHNR and FQNEAQ (reference sequence). CDR3 size: 13 residues.

This clone was recorded a few times. The chain couples TRBV27 to TRBJ2-3, with D perhaps TRBD1 or TRBD2 (5 bases each). Germline CDR1 MNHEY, CDR2 SMNVEV (reference sequence). The CDR3 is 18 amino acids. Trimming cost V 6 bases and J 2 bases, with 24 bases left between them. The CDR3 region is CASSSWQGARGTTDTQYF. DNA of the CDR3: TGTGCCAGCAGCTCTTGGCAGGGCGCCCGGGGAACCACAGATACGCAGTATTTT.

The chain has TRBV7-8 and TRBJ2-2; D remains ambiguous. Germline V gives CDR1 SGHVS, CDR2 FQNEAQ. This CDR3 contains 13 residues. Between the trimmed V and J ends, which lost 1 base and 3 bases, there was a span of 3 bases. This chain's CDR3 is CASSLGDTGELFF. The CDR3 DNA reads TGTGCCAGCAGCTTAGGGGACACCGGGGAGCTGTTTTTT. The whole variable domain, filled in from reference TRBV7-8 and TRBJ2-2, reads GAGVSQSPRYKVAKRGQDVALRCDPISGHVSLFWYQQALGQGPEFLTYFQNEAQLDKSGLPSDRFFAERPEGSVSTLKIQRTQQEDSAVYLCASSLGDTGELFFGEGSRLTVL.

The chain is built from TRBV6-5 and TRBJ2-7; D is ambiguous. V was clipped by 3 bases and J by 2 bases, with 17 bases between them. The CDR3 totals 16 residues. From germline, CDR1 is MNHEY and CDR2 SVGAGI. The CDR3 here is CASSYRSLPEPYEQYF. The DNA for the CDR3 is TGTGCCAGCAGTTATAGGAGTTTGCCCGAACCCTACGAGCAGTACTTC.

The sample holds a few counts of this clone. This chain links TRBV29-1 with TRBJ2-4; 10 nucleotides align to TRBD2. The V gene's germline CDR1 is SQVTM and CDR2 ANQGSEA. The CDR3 has 15 amino acids. V trimming: 7 bases; J trimming: 0 bases; junction bases outside the gene matches: 6. As DNA, the CDR3 is TGCAGCGCTATACTAGCGGGGCTAGCCAAAAACATTCAGTACTTC. Amino acid sequence: CSAILAGLAKNIQYF.

The rearrangement uses TRBV5-1 and TRBJ2-6; 14 nucleotides line up with TRBD2. CDR3 length: 21 residues. V trimming: 4 bases; J trimming: 1 base; junction bases outside the gene matches: 13. The germline CDR1 and CDR2 sequences are SGHRS and YFSETQ. CDR3 bases: TGCGCCAGCAGCCTCAAGGGACTAGCGGGGGCCGAACCTTCTGGGGCCAACGTCCTGACTTTC. Its protein is CASSLKGLAGAEPSGANVLTF.